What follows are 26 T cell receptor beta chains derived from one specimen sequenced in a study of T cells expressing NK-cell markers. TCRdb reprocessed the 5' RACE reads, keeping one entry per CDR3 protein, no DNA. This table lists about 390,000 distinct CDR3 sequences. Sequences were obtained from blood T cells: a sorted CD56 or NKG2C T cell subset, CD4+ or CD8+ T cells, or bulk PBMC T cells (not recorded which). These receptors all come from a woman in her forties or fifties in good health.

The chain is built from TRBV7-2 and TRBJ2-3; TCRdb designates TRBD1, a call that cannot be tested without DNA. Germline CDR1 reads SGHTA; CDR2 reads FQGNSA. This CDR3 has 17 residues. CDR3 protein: CASSHSGQGWATDTQYF. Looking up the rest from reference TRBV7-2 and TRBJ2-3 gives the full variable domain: GAGVSQSPSNKVTEKGKDVELRCDPISGHTALYWYRQSLGQGLEFLIYFQGNSAPDKSGLPSDRFSAERTGGSVSTLTIQRTQQEDSAVYLCASSHSGQGWATDTQYFGPGTRLTVL.

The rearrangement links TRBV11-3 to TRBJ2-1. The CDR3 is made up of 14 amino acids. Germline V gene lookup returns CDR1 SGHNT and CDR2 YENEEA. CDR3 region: CASSQGPSYNEQFF.

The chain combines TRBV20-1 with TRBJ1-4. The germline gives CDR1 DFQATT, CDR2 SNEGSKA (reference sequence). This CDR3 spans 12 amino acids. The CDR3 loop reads CSWRTDNEKLFF.

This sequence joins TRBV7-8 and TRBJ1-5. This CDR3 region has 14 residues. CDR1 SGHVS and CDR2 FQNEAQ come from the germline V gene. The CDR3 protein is CASSLAAATMAQHF.

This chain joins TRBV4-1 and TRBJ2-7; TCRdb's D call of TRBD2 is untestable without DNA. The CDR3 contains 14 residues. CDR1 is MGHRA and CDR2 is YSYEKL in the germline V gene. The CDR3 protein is CASSQGASNYEQYF.

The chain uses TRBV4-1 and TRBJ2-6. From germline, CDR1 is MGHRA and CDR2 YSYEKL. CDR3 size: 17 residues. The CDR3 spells CASSKEDLGSGANVLTF.

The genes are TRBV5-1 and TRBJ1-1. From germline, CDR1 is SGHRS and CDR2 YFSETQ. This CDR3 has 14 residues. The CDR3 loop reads CASSLDSADREAFF.

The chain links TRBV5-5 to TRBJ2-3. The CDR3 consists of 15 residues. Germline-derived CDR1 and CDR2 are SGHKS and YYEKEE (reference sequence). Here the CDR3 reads CASTDLARGTDTQYF. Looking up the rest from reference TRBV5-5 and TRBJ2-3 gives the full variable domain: DAGVTQSPTHLIKTRGQQVTLRCSPISGHKSVSWYQQVLGQGPQFIFQYYEKEERGRGNFPDRFSARQFPNYSSELNVNALLLGDSALYLCASTDLARGTDTQYFGPGTRLTVL.

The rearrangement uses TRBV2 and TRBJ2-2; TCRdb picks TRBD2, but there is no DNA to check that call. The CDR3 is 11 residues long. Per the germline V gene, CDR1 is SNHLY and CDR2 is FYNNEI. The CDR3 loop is CAAGRTGELFF.

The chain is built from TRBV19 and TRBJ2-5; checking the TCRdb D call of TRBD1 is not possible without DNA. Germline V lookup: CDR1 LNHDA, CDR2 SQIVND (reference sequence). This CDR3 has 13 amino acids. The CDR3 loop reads CASRDGGRETQYF.

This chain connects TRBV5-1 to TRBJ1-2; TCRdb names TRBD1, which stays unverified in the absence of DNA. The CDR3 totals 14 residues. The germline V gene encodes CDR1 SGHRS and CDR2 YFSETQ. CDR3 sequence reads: CASSPSQGNYGYTF. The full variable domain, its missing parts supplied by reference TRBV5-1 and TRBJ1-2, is KAGVTQTPRYLIKTRGQQVTLSCSPISGHRSVSWYQQTPGQGLQFLFEYFSETQRNKGNFPGRFSGRQFSNSRSEMNVSTLELGDSALYLCASSPSQGNYGYTFGSGTRLTVV.

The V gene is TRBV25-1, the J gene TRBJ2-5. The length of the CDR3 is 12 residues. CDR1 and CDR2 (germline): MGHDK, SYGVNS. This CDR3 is CASSEQQETQYF.

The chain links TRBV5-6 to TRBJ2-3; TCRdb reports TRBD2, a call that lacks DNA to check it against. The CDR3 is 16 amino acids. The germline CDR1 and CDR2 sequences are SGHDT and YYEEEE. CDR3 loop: CASSFHGGPNTDTQYF.

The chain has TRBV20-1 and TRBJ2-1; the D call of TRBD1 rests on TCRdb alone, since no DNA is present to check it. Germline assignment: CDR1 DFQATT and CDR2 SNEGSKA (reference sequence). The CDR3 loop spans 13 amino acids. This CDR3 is CSASPRAPNEQFF.

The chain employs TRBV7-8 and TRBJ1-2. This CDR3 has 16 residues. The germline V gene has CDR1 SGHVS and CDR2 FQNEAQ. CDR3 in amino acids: CASSLDSGLANYGYTF.

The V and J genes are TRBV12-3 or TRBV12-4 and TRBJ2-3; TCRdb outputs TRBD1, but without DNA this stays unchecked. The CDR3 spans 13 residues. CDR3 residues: CASRITGSDTQYF.

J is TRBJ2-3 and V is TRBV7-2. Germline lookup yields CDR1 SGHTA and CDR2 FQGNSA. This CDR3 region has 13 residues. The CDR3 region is CASSLELFGTQYF. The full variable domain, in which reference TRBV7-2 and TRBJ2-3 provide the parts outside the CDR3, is GAGVSQSPSNKVTEKGKDVELRCDPISGHTALYWYRQSLGQGLEFLIYFQGNSAPDKSGLPSDRFSAERTGGSVSTLTIQRTQQEDSAVYLCASSLELFGTQYFGPGTRLTVL.

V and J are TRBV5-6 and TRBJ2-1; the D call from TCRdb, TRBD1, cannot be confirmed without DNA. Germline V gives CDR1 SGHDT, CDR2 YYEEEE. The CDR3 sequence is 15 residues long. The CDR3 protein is CASSGPGQGYNEQFF.

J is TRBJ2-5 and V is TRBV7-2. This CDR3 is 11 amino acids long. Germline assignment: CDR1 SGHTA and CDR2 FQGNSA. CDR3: CASLAAETQYF.

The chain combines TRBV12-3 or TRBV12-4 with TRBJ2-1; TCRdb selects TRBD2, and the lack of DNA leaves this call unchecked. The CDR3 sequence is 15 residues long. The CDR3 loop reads CASTRGREGYNEQFF.

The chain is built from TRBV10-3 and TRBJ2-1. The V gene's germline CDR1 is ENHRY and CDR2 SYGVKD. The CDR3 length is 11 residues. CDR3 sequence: CAIRRYNEQFF.

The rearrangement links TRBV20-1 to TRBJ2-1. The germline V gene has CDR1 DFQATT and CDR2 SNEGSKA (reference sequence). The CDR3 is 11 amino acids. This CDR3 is CSARLGNEQFF.

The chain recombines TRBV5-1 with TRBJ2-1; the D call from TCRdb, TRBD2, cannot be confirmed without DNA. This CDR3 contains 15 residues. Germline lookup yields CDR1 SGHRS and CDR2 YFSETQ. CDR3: CASKDVIAGANEQFF.

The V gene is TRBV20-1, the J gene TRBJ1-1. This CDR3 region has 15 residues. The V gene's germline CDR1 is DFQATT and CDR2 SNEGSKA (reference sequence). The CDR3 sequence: CSARVASGPNTEAFF.

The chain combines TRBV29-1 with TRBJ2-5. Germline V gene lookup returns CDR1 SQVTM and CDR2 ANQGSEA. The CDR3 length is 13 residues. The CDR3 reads CSVGWQPQETQYF.

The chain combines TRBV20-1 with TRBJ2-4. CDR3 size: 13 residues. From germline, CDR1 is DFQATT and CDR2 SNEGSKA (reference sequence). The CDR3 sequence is CSARVWPKNIQYF.